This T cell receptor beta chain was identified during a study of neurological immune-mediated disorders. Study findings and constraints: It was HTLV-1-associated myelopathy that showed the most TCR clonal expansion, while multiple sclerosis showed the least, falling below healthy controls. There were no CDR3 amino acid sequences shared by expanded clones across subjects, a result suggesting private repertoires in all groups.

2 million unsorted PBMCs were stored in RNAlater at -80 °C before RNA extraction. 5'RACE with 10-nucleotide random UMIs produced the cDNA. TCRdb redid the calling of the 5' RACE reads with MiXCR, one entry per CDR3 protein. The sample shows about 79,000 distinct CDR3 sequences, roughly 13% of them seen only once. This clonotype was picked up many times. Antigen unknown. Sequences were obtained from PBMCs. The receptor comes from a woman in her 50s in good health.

In DNA form, the CDR3 reads TGCAGCGCCACCGACGGGAACACTGAAGCTTTCTTT. It translates to CSATDGNTEAFF. The chain carries TRBV29-1 and TRBJ1-1; no firm D call. The CDR3 is made up of 12 amino acids. The germline V gene encodes CDR1 SQVTM and CDR2 ANQGSEA. V lost 7 bases to trimming and J lost 1 base, with 10 bases between them. The entire variable domain, with the rest obtained from reference TRBV29-1 and TRBJ1-1, is as follows: SAVISQKPSRDICQRGTSLTIQCQVDSQVTMMFWYRQQPGQSLTLIATANQGSEATYESGFVIDKFPISRPNLTFSTLTVSNMSPEDSSIYLCSATDGNTEAFFGQGTRLTVV.